Below are 13 T cell receptor beta chains sequenced from a single sample in a study of blood T cell repertoires in COVID-19. Sequencing used immunoSEQ multiplex PCR; TCRdb keeps in-frame clones, though not all of them. The sample has 92,000 or so clones; 70% to 90% are singletons. The sequencing input was peripheral blood. These receptors all stem from a man between 60 and 75 years old with acute or convalescent COVID-19.

This sequence joins TRBV2 and TRBJ2-7, with a possible D match to TRBD2 (5 bases). CDR3 size: 13 residues. Trimming stripped 3 bases from V and 4 bases from J, with 10 bases between. Germline values: CDR1 SNHLY, CDR2 FYNNEI. The CDR3 loop is CASSDVGIYEQYF. CDR3 coding DNA: TGTGCCAGCAGTGATGTCGGGATTTACGAGCAGTACTTC.

This chain links TRBV6-5 with TRBJ1-5, with unresolved D. This CDR3 contains 13 residues. With 7 bases removed from V and 1 base from J, the gap between germline ends came to 8 bases. Germline CDR1 reads MNHEY; CDR2 reads SVGAGI. The CDR3 nucleotides are TGTGCCAGCATACAGAACAGCAATCAGCCCCAGCATTTT. Amino acid sequence: CASIQNSNQPQHF.

V gene TRBV6-4 combines with J gene TRBJ2-5; 10 positions match TRBD1. V lost 6 bases and J lost 5; bases outside the gene matches: 6. Germline-derived CDR1 and CDR2 are MRHNA and SNTAGT. CDR3 length equals 14 residues. DNA of the CDR3: TGTGCCAGCAGCGCGACAGGGGGCCGGGAGACCCAGTACTTC. Protein sequence: CASSATGGRETQYF.

This clone was seen just once. This rearrangement joins TRBV19 to TRBJ2-5, with TRBD2 matching 8 bases. J gave up 0 bases and V 3 bases, and 12 bases lay outside the gene matches. The CDR3 spans 18 residues. In germline, CDR1 is LNHDA, CDR2 SQIVND (reference sequence). This CDR3 is CASSMIRRTSRNQETQYF. For the CDR3, the DNA is TGTGCCAGTAGTATGATAAGGCGGACTAGCCGAAACCAAGAGACCCAGTACTTC.

This rearrangement joins TRBV29-1 to TRBJ2-1; D is ambiguous. Trimming removed 4 bases at V and 7 bases at J, with 11 bases between. Germline lookup yields CDR1 SQVTM and CDR2 ANQGSEA. The CDR3 is 12 amino acids. The CDR3 loop is CSVGQVRNEQFF. DNA for the CDR3: TGCAGCGTTGGGCAGGTTCGGAATGAGCAGTTCTTC.

The V and J genes are TRBV9 and TRBJ2-1, with 9 bases identical to TRBD2. From germline, CDR1 is SGDLS and CDR2 YYNGEE. Trimming cost V 4 bases and J 7 bases; bases outside gene matches: 9. The CDR3 runs 15 residues. Here the CDR3 DNA reads TGTGCCAGCAGCCCAGACAGCGGGGGGTGGAATGAGCAGTTCTTC. Translating gives CASSPDSGGWNEQFF.

This rearrangement joins TRBV7-2 to TRBJ2-1; 11 nucleotides line up with TRBD2. The V gene end was trimmed by 6 bases and the J gene end by 7 bases; junction bases not matched to a gene: 8. Germline V gene data show CDR1 as SGHTA and CDR2 as FQGNSA. The CDR3 is made up of 15 amino acids. CDR3 sequence: CASSLSGGAMNEQFF. In DNA form, the CDR3 reads TGTGCCAGCAGTCTTAGCGGGGGGGCCATGAATGAGCAGTTCTTC.

V gene TRBV5-1 combines with J gene TRBJ2-2; 8 nucleotides align to TRBD2. CDR3 length equals 16 residues. The germline gives CDR1 SGHRS, CDR2 YFSETQ. V gave up 4 bases and J gave up 5 bases; unmatched junction bases: 10. CDR3 loop: CASSPGGGRGTGELFF. Here the CDR3 DNA reads TGCGCCAGCAGCCCCGGGGGGGGGCGAGGAACCGGGGAGCTGTTTTTT.

The V call is TRBV27, the J call TRBJ1-6, with a possible D match to TRBD1 (6 bases). V gave up 4 bases and J gave up 9 bases, with 13 bases separating them. The CDR3 contains 14 residues. The germline V gene encodes CDR1 MNHEY and CDR2 SMNVEV (reference sequence). CDR3 region: CASSYRTESSPLHF. The CDR3 region has the DNA TGTGCCAGCAGTTATCGGACAGAAAGTTCACCCCTCCACTTT.

This clone was recorded a few times. The chain couples TRBV5-4 to TRBJ1-1; no definite D call. Trimming removed 0 bases from V and 1 base from J, with 10 bases in between. CDR3 size: 15 residues. The germline V gene encodes CDR1 SGHNT and CDR2 YYREEE (reference sequence). The CDR3 DNA reads as TGTGCCAGCAGCTTGGGTGGAGACGGGAACACTGAAGCTTTCTTT. It is translated as CASSLGGDGNTEAFF.

This chain links TRBV7-9 with TRBJ1-5; D uncertain. V was shortened by 5 bases and J by 5 bases, with 10 bases between the two germline ends. CDR1 is SEHNR, CDR2 FQNEAQ, per germline (reference sequence). The CDR3 is 13 amino acids. CDR3 protein: CASSRELYQPQHF. The CDR3 coding sequence is TGTGCCAGCAGCCGAGAGCTTTATCAGCCCCAGCATTTT.

The chain recombines TRBV12-3 or TRBV12-4 with TRBJ2-2; possible D gene TRBD2, 5 bases. The CDR3 extends over 12 amino acids. Trimming removed 11 bases at V and 6 bases at J, with 13 bases between. The CDR3: CAVRRGPGELFF. CDR3 in DNA: TGTGCCGTCCGAAGAGGGCCCGGGGAGCTGTTTTTT.

As regards this clone: The same CDR3 can be traced to other DNA sequences in this sample. V usage is TRBV5-1 and J usage is TRBJ2-1, with TRBD2 as a possible D gene (6 bases). Germline CDR1 and CDR2: SGHRS and YFSETQ. V gave up 3 bases and J gave up 6 bases, with 16 bases separating them. There are 15 residues in the CDR3. The CDR3 sequence is CASSSEGSGRNEQFF. The CDR3 nucleotides are TGCGCCAGCAGCTCGGAGGGTAGTGGGCGCAATGAGCAGTTCTTC.